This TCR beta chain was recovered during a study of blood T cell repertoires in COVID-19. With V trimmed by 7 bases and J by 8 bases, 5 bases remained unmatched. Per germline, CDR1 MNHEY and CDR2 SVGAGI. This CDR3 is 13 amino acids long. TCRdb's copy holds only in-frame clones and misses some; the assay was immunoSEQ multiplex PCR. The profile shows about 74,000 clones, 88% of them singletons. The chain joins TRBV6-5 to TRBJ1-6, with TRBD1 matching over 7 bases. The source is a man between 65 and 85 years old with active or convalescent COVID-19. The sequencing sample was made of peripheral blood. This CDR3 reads CASTGGKDSPLHF. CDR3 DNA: TGTGCCAGCACAGGGGGAAAGGATTCACCCCTCCACTTT.